This T cell receptor (beta chain) was sequenced during a study of T-cell reconstitution after alpha-beta-depleted transplantation in children. Regarding the study as a whole: Recipient T cells and thymic progenitors that survived were the source of the high TCRbeta diversity seen at day 60 in some patients. Reportedly, alpha-beta T cells present about two months post-transplant originated from several hundred expanded clones of graft origin. T-cell counts and diversity were attributed mostly to newly produced T cells one year after transplant.

A word on this clonotype: Its antigen remains unknown.

Preparation of the TCRbeta library was carried out with unique molecular identifiers. TCRdb fed the PCR reads into MiXCR, producing one record per CDR3 protein. In the table there are approximately 980,000 distinct CDR3 sequences, roughly 29% of which are singletons. The sequenced sample was PBMCs, mostly from graft donor cells, obtained 360 days after TCRalphabeta/CD19-depleted stem cell transplant. This clonotype was sampled from a boy younger than two who had a stem cell transplant for SCID, so the T cells may come from the graft donor.

Written as DNA, the CDR3 is TGCGCCAGCAGACTTGGGACAGGGGACTTCTACGAGCAGTACTTC. Translation: CASRLGTGDFYEQYF. This sequence joins TRBV5-1 and TRBJ2-7; 10 bases fit TRBD1. This CDR3 comprises 15 residues. The trim removed 5 bases at V and 3 bases at J, leaving 8 bases unmatched. Germline lookup yields CDR1 SGHRS and CDR2 YFSETQ.